The present TCR beta chain was sequenced within a study of blood T cell repertoires in COVID-19 (dated by TCRdb to about 2020). Study-wide context: Samples from collaborators originated in the United States, Italy and Spain and spanned both the acute and convalescent phases of COVID-19. The prospective study material was composed of cDNA or gDNA derived from T cells, B-cell-depleted T cells, or PBMCs. Subjects who had been exposed to COVID-19, were actively infected with it, or had recovered from it provided the deeply sampled blood TCRbeta repertoires that made up the dataset. The repertoires were released in a freely available public database intended as a resource for research on the immune response to SARS-CoV-2. Samples were obtained from the ongoing ImmuneRACE study (first 160 participants) and from roughly 1,300 subjects provided by 6 global collaborators. A de-identified subject ID, COVID-19 status, age in years and sex were almost always included in the sample metadata. HLA class I and class II types, where available, came from metadata supplied by the sample provider rather than from assay-based typing.

This clone has only a few counts. The clone's antigen remains unknown. No clone much larger than this one lies a single base away; base qualities are absent. Findings and caveats that apply to the study as a whole: Clinical and demographic metadata were provided uncurated, with the amount varying by source and participant.

The immunoSEQ Assay, a bias-controlled multiplex PCR, was used to amplify TCRbeta CDR3 regions from genomic DNA. Regarding the original processing steps: Nucleated cell counts per sample were estimated from amplification of reference gene primers within the assay. To quantify the absolute abundance of each unique TCRbeta CDR3 rearrangement, sequence reads were collapsed and filtered. For each sample, productive Simpson clonality was calculated as the square root of Simpson's diversity index across productive rearrangements. In its TCRdb copy, this immuneACCESS table keeps in-frame sequences only and misses some clones. Where compared with another copy, unresolved V genes explain less than half of these, and the others have no known cause. V, J and clone size are those of that table, while D and trimming were read from the DNA. This sample comprises 120,000 or so clones, 65% to 80% of them detected only once. The ten largest clones add up to 2.5% to 3% of the sample.

Each collaborating institution followed its own protocols to collect whole blood in K2EDTA tubes. Collaborator samples were shipped for TCRbeta analysis as frozen whole blood, isolated PBMCs, or DNA extracted from either sample type. The CDR3, from cysteine to phenylalanine, totals 16 residues. The sequence is cut down to CDR3 DNA, 48 bases in frame from base 1. Reading the germline V gene (reference sequence) gives CDR1 WNHNN and CDR2 SYGVQD. At the junction V is shortened by 0 bases and J by 8 bases, with 17 bases in between. The receptor was isolated from a man aged 45-65 years with acute or convalescent COVID-19. Material for sequencing was peripheral blood. The sequence is built from TRBV10-1 and TRBJ2-1; the D gene remains uncertain. This receptor has the CDR3 CASSESLGDVTDEQFF. In nucleotides, the sequence is TGCGCCAGCAGTGAGTCGTTGGGCGACGTGACGGATGAGCAGTTCTTC.